This T cell receptor beta chain is drawn from a study of T cell responses to AZD1222 COVID-19 vaccine. The study's findings and limits: Close to half of all spike-specific TCRs reportedly target regions of the variants that are unmutated.

Turning to this clone: Antigen: not known.

Clones were sequenced by immunoSEQ multiplex PCR, and TCRdb holds only the in-frame ones, with some missing. The repertoire holds around 130,000 clones, with 85% to 95% as singletons. Trimming at V came to 1 base and at J to 6 bases, leaving 6 bases not matched to a gene. Germline CDR1 is MGHRA and CDR2 is YSYEKL. The CDR3 length is 16 residues. Sequenced material: peripheral blood, taken on day 0 of AZD1222 vaccination. This TCR came from an adult in good health. The chain recombines TRBV4-1 with TRBJ2-4, with 10 bases lining up with TRBD2. As DNA, the CDR3 is TGCGCCAGCAGCCAAGCCTCGGGACTAGCGATAAACATTCAGTACTTC. Translated: CASSQASGLAINIQYF.